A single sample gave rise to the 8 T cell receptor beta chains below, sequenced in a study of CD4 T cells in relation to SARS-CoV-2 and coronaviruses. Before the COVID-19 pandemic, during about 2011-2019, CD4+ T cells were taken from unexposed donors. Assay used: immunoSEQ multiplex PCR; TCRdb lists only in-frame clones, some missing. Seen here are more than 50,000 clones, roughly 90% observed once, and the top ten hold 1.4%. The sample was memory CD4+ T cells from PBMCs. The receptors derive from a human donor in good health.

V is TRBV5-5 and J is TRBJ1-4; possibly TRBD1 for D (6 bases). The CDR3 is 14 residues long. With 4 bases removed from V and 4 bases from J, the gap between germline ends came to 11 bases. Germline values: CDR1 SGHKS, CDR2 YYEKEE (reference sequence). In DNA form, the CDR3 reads TGTGCCAGCAGCATGGGGGCGGTTAATGAAAAACTGTTTTTT. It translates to CASSMGAVNEKLFF.

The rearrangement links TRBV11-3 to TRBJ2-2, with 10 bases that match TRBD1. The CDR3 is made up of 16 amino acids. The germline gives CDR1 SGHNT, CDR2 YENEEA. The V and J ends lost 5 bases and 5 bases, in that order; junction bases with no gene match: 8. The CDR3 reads CASSKTGGMRTGELFF. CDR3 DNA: TGTGCCAGCAGCAAGACAGGGGGCATGAGAACCGGGGAGCTGTTTTTT. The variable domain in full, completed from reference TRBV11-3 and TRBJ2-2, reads EAGVVQSPRYKIIEKKQPVAFWCNPISGHNTLYWYLQNLGQGPELLIRYENEEAVDDSQLPKDRFSAERLKGVDSTLKIQPAELGDSAVYLCASSKTGGMRTGELFFGEGSRLTVL.

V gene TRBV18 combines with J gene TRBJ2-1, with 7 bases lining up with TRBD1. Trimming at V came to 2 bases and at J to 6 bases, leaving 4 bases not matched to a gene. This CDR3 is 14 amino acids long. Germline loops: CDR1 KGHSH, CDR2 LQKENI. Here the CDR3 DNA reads TGTGCCAGCTCACCAATGGCAGGGGGCAATGAGCAGTTCTTC. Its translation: CASSPMAGGNEQFF.

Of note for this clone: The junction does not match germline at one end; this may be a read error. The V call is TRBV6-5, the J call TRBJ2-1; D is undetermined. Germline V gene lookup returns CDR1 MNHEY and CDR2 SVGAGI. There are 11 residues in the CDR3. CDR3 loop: CASRIYTEQFF. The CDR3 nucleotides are TGTGCCAGCAGAATCTACACTGAGCAGTTCTTC.

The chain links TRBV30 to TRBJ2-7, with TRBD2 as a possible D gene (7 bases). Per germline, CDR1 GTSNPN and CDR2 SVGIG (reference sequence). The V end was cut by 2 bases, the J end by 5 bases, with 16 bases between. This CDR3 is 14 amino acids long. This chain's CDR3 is CAWSLGGGAHEQYF. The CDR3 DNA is TGTGCCTGGAGTTTAGGGGGAGGGGCCCACGAGCAGTACTTC.

The CDR3 loop reads CASSLTGGDEQFF. The CDR3 DNA is TGTGCCAGCAGCTTGACAGGGGGCGATGAGCAGTTCTTC. The chain combines TRBV11-2 with TRBJ2-1, with 10 bases identical to TRBD1. The CDR3 has 13 amino acids. V was pared by 3 bases and J by 8 bases, with 1 base of the junction left unmatched. Germline values: CDR1 SGHAT, CDR2 FQNNGV.

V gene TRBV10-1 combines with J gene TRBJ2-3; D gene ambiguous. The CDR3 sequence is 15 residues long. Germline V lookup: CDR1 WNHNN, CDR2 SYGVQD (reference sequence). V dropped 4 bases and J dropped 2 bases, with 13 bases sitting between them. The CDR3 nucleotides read TGCGCCAGCAGTGTGGGCCCGATCAACACAGATACGCAGTATTTT. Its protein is CASSVGPINTDTQYF.

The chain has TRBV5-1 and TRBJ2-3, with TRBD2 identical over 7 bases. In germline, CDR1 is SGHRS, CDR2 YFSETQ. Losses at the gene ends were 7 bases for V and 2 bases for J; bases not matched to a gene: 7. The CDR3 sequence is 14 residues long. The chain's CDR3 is CASEGGAPTDTQYF. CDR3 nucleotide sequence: TGCGCCAGCGAGGGAGGGGCCCCCACAGATACGCAGTATTTT.